This is a list of T cell receptor beta chains from one sample in a study of cytomegalovirus exposure and HLA in healthy donors. Generated by immunoSEQ multiplex PCR, the TCRdb table keeps only in-frame clones and is missing some. The table records tens of thousands of clones, over 55% of them present only once. Sequenced input: PBMCs. The receptors originated from a woman younger than 45 in good health and CMV-seronegative. The CDR3 runs from the conserved cysteine through the conserved F or W. The D gene is left open where the match is weak. Expanded clones get a size class; other rows say once, few or many, or leave the size out.

TRBV5-1	TRBJ1-1	-	-	TGCGCCAGCAGCTCGACGAGAGAGGTGAACACTGAAGCTTTCTTT	CASSSTREVNTEAFF
TRBV5-4	TRBJ2-7	TRBD2	-	TGTGCCAGCAGCGAGAAGCGGGACTCCTACGAGCAGTACTTC	CASSEKRDSYEQYF
TRBV27	TRBJ2-7	TRBD2	-	TGTGCCAGCAGCGCATCCGGCGGGGGTTGGGAGCAGTACTTC	CASSASGGGWEQYF
TRBV18	TRBJ1-1	TRBD1	-	TGTGCCAGCTCCTGGACAGGGGCCGACACTGAAGCTTTCTTT	CASSWTGADTEAFF
TRBV5-1	TRBJ2-7	TRBD1	-	TGCGCCAGCAGGACAGGGCTGGCCTACGAGCAGTACTTC	CASRTGLAYEQYF
TRBV7-2	TRBJ2-7	-	-	TGTGCCAGCAGCCCTGCCTACGAGCAGTACTTC	CASSPAYEQYF
TRBV7-8	TRBJ1-4	-	-	TGTGCCAGCGTCCTGATTGGGAGCCTCGGGGGTGAAAAACTGTTTTTT	CASVLIGSLGGEKLFF
TRBV18	TRBJ1-2	TRBD1	-	TGTGCCAGCTCAGCGGGACAGGGGGCTGGCTACACCTTC	CASSAGQGAGYTF
TRBV10-3	TRBJ2-1	TRBD2	few	TGTGCCATCAGAACCGGACTAGCGGGGGACAATGAGCAGTTCTTC	CAIRTGLAGDNEQFF
TRBV4-2	TRBJ2-1	-	-	TGTGCCAGCAGCACAGAATCGACCGCCCTGCACCTCTACAATGAGCAGTTCTTC	CASSTESTALHLYNEQFF
TRBV7-9	TRBJ1-1	-	-	TGTGCCAGCAGCATCCATCCTGCCCGGGGTGAAGCTTTCTTT	CASSIHPARGEAFF
TRBV5-1	TRBJ1-5	-	-	TGCGCCAGCAGCGCTCAATTCGGTCAGCCCCAGCATTTT	CASSAQFGQPQHF
TRBV10-3	TRBJ2-3	-	few	TGTGCCATCAGTGAGGGGGCAGATACAGATACGCAGTATTTT	CAISEGADTDTQYF
TRBV18	TRBJ1-3	TRBD1	-	TGTGCCAGCTCGTCACAGGGGGCGAATAGGGGAAACACCATATATTTT	CASSSQGANRGNTIYF
TRBV7-9	TRBJ1-5	-	-	TGTGCCAGCAGCTTAGTCGTTGGATGGGGGCATCAGCCCCAGCATTTT	CASSLVVGWGHQPQHF
TRBV6-1	TRBJ1-2	-	few	TGTGCTTCGAAACCGGGAATTAACTATGGCTACACCTTC	CASKPGINYGYTF
TRBV6-6	TRBJ1-3	-	few	TGTGCCAGCAGTTACTCCAGGGACACTGGAAACACCATATATTTT	CASSYSRDTGNTIYF
TRBV2	TRBJ1-6	-	-	TGTGCCAGCAGTTCGACAATGTATAATTCACCCCTCCACTTT	CASSSTMYNSPLHF
TRBV20-1	TRBJ1-1	-	-	TGCAGTGCTACCTTGGGACAAGAAGCTTTCTTT	CSATLGQEAFF
TRBV6-1	TRBJ2-7	-	-	TGTGCCAGCAGTGAATGGGAGGAGGGGAGGTACGAGCAGTACTTC	CASSEWEEGRYEQYF
TRBV11-2	TRBJ2-3	TRBD1	few	TGTGCCAGCAGCTTAAGAGTCGGGACAGGGGGCACAGATACGCAGTATTTT	CASSLRVGTGGTDTQYF
TRBV27	TRBJ2-1	-	-	TGTGCCAGCGGATATAGCGGACCCCCGGGCAATGAGCAGTTCTTC	CASGYSGPPGNEQFF
TRBV20-1	TRBJ1-2	-	-	TGCAGTGCCCCGGTAGACTATGGCTACACCTTC	CSAPVDYGYTF
TRBV6-1	TRBJ2-1	TRBD2	once	TGTGCCAGCAGTGACGGGGCTAGCGGGAGAGATGAGCAGTTCTTC	CASSDGASGRDEQFF
TRBV29-1	TRBJ2-7	-	-	TGCAGCGTATACAGCGGGTTCTACGAGCAGTACTTC	CSVYSGFYEQYF
TRBV5-8	TRBJ2-7	TRBD1	once	TGTGCCACACAGACAGGGAACCACGAGCAGTACTTC	CATQTGNHEQYF
TRBV7-3	TRBJ1-1	-	-	TGTGCCAGCAGCCTCCAGGGGAACACTGAAGCTTTCTTT	CASSLQGNTEAFF
TRBV29-1	TRBJ1-2	-	-	TGCAGCGTTGACCGGACGGACTCTTCGAACTATGGCTACACCTTC	CSVDRTDSSNYGYTF
TRBV7-2	TRBJ2-1	TRBD1	few	TGTGCCAGCAGCCCACAGGGGGGAAGGAATGAGCAGTTCTTC	CASSPQGGRNEQFF
TRBV28	TRBJ1-4	-	-	TGTGCCAGCAGGGACTATGAAAAACTGTTTTTT	CASRDYEKLFF